These 31 T cell receptor beta chains originate from one sample sequenced in a study of early T cells in non-severe SARS-CoV-2 infection. TCRdb processed the 5' RACE reads anew with MiXCR; each CDR3 protein has one entry. Of tens of thousands of distinct CDR3 sequences detected, roughly 4% appear once; the ten largest clones hold more than 2.5%. Sequenced material: whole blood. These receptors came from an adult who was a healthcare worker with PCR-confirmed SARS-CoV-2 infection or an uninfected control (not recorded which).

The table lists this clonotype with many counts. V usage is TRBV7-9 and J usage is TRBJ1-2; D is perhaps TRBD1 (6 bases). Trimming left V 5 bases short and J 8 bases short, with 12 bases between. This CDR3 spans 12 amino acids. Germline assignment: CDR1 SEHNR and CDR2 FQNEAQ (reference sequence). As DNA, the CDR3 is TGTGCCAGCAGCGAACAGGGTTACGGCTACACCTTC. Protein sequence: CASSEQGYGYTF.

Many counts were recorded for this clonotype. The V gene is TRBV15, the J gene TRBJ2-5; D assignment may be TRBD1 or TRBD2 (5 bases each). Per germline, CDR1 LNHNV and CDR2 YYDKDF (reference sequence). This CDR3 comprises 14 residues. The V gene lost 0 bases and the J gene lost 4 bases, with 9 bases spanning the gap. As DNA, the CDR3 is TGTGCCACCAGCAGAGAAGGGACGGCAGAGACCCAGTACTTC. The encoded protein is CATSREGTAETQYF.

This clonotype was recorded many times. The V gene is TRBV27, the J gene TRBJ1-1; D is ambiguous. Trimming removed 5 bases from V and 4 bases from J, with 23 bases in between. Germline CDR1 is MNHEY and CDR2 is SMNVEV (reference sequence). CDR3 length: 17 residues. The CDR3 nucleotides read TGTGCCAGCAGTCTAAGAGCCGTCGGGTCTACCGGCACTGAAGCTTTCTTT. It yields the protein CASSLRAVGSTGTEAFF.

This clonotype has ten or more counts. CDR3 DNA: TGTGCCAGCAGCTTAGCGCCCGGACAGAGCTCCTATAATTCACCCCTCCACTTT. Translation gives CASSLAPGQSSYNSPLHF. The chain is built from TRBV7-6 and TRBJ1-6, with D maybe TRBD1 (6 bases). V lost 0 bases and J lost 0, with 12 bases in between. CDR3 length: 18 amino acids. CDR1 and CDR2 from the germline V gene are SGHVS and FNYEAQ.

A remark on this clonotype: Since a much larger clone is just one base distant, this may be a read error. The chain employs TRBV6-4 and TRBJ2-2, with D possibly TRBD1 on 6 matching bases. Per the germline V gene, CDR1 is MRHNA and CDR2 is SNTAGT. The CDR3 length is 14 residues. CDR3 nucleotide sequence: TGTGCCAGCAGTGTGGGGGCCGACACCGTGGAGCTGTTTTTT. The encoded protein is CASSVGADTVELFF.

This clonotype was recorded at least ten times. The chain links TRBV2 to TRBJ2-3, with 10 bases that match TRBD1. This CDR3 region has 15 residues. Losses at the gene ends were 9 bases for V and 1 base for J; bases not matched to a gene: 7. Germline V gives CDR1 SNHLY, CDR2 FYNNEI. The CDR3 region is CASTGTGAGTDTQYF. CDR3 DNA: TGTGCCAGTACCGGGACAGGGGCCGGCACAGATACGCAGTATTTT.

This clonotype was found many times. CDR3 in DNA: TGTGCCAGCAGACAGGGGGTCACAGATACGCAGTATTTT. Encoded protein: CASRQGVTDTQYF. The rearrangement links TRBV6-5 to TRBJ2-3; TRBD1 matches at 8 bases. V lost 6 bases and J lost 2; bases outside the gene matches: 1. Germline loops: CDR1 MNHEY, CDR2 SVGAGI. The CDR3 totals 13 residues.

This clonotype was counted many times. The junction does not match germline at one end; this may be a read error. The chain combines TRBV7-6 with TRBJ1-3; 7 bases fit TRBD1. This CDR3 contains 15 residues. Germline CDR1 reads SGHVS; CDR2 reads FNYEAQ. The CDR3 region has the DNA TGTGCCAGCAGCCCGACAGGGAACTCTGAAAACACCATATATTTT. The encoded protein is CASSPTGNSENTIYF.

This clonotype was found many times. The chain is built from TRBV6-5 and TRBJ2-3, with a possible D match to TRBD1 (6 bases). Germline CDR1 reads MNHEY; CDR2 reads SVGAGI. The ends were cut back, 6 bases at V and 5 bases at J, with 12 bases in the middle. This CDR3 region has 13 residues. The CDR3: CASRSEQGDTQYF. As DNA, the CDR3 is TGTGCCAGCAGGTCTGAACAGGGAGATACGCAGTATTTT.

This clonotype showed up many times. V is TRBV7-6 and J is TRBJ2-1; 16 bases agree with TRBD2. CDR3 length: 17 residues. Germline CDR1 SGHVS, CDR2 FNYEAQ. Germline trimming cut 5 bases from V and 5 bases from J; bases unmatched to any gene: 6. The CDR3 DNA follows: TGTGCCAGCAGCCCCGGGACTAGCGGGAGGGTGGACAATGAGCAGTTCTTC. It is translated as CASSPGTSGRVDNEQFF.

DNA for the CDR3: TGTGCCAGCAGCTTAGTGGGGCAGGGTAGCGAGCAGTACTTC. Translated, it gives CASSLVGQGSEQYF. The chain couples TRBV7-8 to TRBJ2-7; a possible D gene is TRBD1 (5 bases). Germline CDR1 and CDR2: SGHVS and FQNEAQ. Trimming removed 1 base at V and 6 bases at J, with 13 bases between. The CDR3 sequence is 14 residues long.

The sample holds many counts of this clonotype. The V gene is TRBV20-1, the J gene TRBJ1-2; 8 nucleotides agree with TRBD1. V shed 2 bases, J shed 4 bases, and the junction held 9 bases outside the gene matches. The germline V gene has CDR1 DFQATT and CDR2 SNEGSKA (reference sequence). This CDR3 is built from 15 residues. The CDR3 loop is CSARSSGGDGYGYTF. CDR3 sequence (DNA): TGCAGTGCTAGATCTTCAGGGGGCGACGGCTATGGCTACACCTTC.

This clonotype occurred many times. V and J are TRBV5-1 and TRBJ2-7; weak D call: TRBD2 (6 bases). Trimming pared 5 bases from V and 2 bases from J, leaving 11 bases between. This CDR3 has 13 residues. Germline loops: CDR1 SGHRS, CDR2 YFSETQ. Here the CDR3 reads CASRGTETYEQYF. As DNA, the CDR3 is TGCGCCAGCAGAGGGACTGAGACCTACGAGCAGTACTTC.

This sequence joins TRBV29-1 and TRBJ1-2; D possibly corresponds to TRBD1 (5 bases). This CDR3 has 15 residues. Germline values: CDR1 SQVTM, CDR2 ANQGSEA. V dropped 0 bases and J dropped 2 bases, with 13 bases sitting between them. The CDR3 bases are TGCAGCGTTGAAGACCTACAGGTCTCGAACTATGGCTACACCTTC. Protein product: CSVEDLQVSNYGYTF.

In its sample, this clonotype was seen many times. The V gene is TRBV6-6, the J gene TRBJ1-5, with D possibly TRBD1 on 6 matching bases. CDR1 MNHNY and CDR2 SVGAGI come from the germline V gene (reference sequence). This CDR3 comprises 14 residues. Trimming left V 5 bases short and J 7 bases short, with 15 bases between. This CDR3 is CASSTGTTGQPQHF. The CDR3, as DNA: TGTGCCAGCAGTACCGGGACAACGGGACAGCCCCAGCATTTT.

This clonotype came up many times. V and J are TRBV5-5 and TRBJ1-1, with 8 bases identical to TRBD1. The J segment lost 10 bases and the V segment lost 1 base, leaving 3 bases of the junction unmatched. Germline V gene lookup returns CDR1 SGHKS and CDR2 YYEKEE (reference sequence). CDR3 length: 12 amino acids. CDR3 loop: CASSLITGGAFF. Here the CDR3 DNA reads TGTGCCAGCAGCTTGATAACAGGGGGAGCTTTCTTT.

This clonotype was counted ten times or more. The chain combines TRBV6-1 with TRBJ2-2; possibly TRBD2 for D (7 bases). CDR3 length: 13 residues. The V gene lost 11 bases and the J gene lost 4 bases, with 14 bases spanning the gap. In germline, CDR1 is MNHNS, CDR2 SASEGT. As DNA, the CDR3 is TGTGCCGGGGGGGCAGGGATCACCGGGGAGCTGTTTTTT. Translation: CAGGAGITGELFF.

This clonotype has a count of ten or more. The chain joins TRBV11-2 to TRBJ2-3; TRBD2 matches at 13 bases. After removal of 5 bases from V and 4 bases from J, the junction contained 9 bases not matched to a gene. The CDR3 has 17 residues. CDR1 is SGHAT, CDR2 FQNNGV, per germline. The CDR3 region has the DNA TGTGCCAGCAGCGGGAGGACTAGCGGGAGCGGATCAGATACGCAGTATTTT. It yields the protein CASSGRTSGSGSDTQYF.

This clonotype was counted many times. The chain is built from TRBV9 and TRBJ2-3; possibly TRBD1 or TRBD2 for D (5 bases each). Per germline, CDR1 SGDLS and CDR2 YYNGEE. The CDR3 sequence is 18 residues long. V was shortened by 4 bases and J by 2 bases, with 23 bases between the two germline ends. As DNA, the CDR3 is TGTGCCAGCAGCACCCAACCGCCGGGACCCCGCCACACAGATACGCAGTATTTT. It codes for CASSTQPPGPRHTDTQYF.

This clonotype was picked up many times. This chain links TRBV12-3 or TRBV12-4 with TRBJ2-2; TRBD2 aligns across 9 bases. This CDR3 comprises 16 residues. With 5 bases clipped from V and 4 bases from J, the junction kept 8 bases outside the gene matches. The CDR3 sequence: CASSNPAGGRTGELFF. In DNA form, the CDR3 reads TGTGCCAGCAGTAACCCGGCGGGGGGGCGCACCGGGGAGCTGTTTTTT.

The table lists this clonotype with many counts. The chain carries TRBV29-1 and TRBJ2-1, with 10 nucleotides matching TRBD2. Germline CDR1 reads SQVTM; CDR2 reads ANQGSEA. The CDR3 has 14 residues. V was pared by 4 bases and J by 7 bases, with 7 bases of the junction left unmatched. The CDR3 DNA sequence: TGCAGCGTTGTACCGGGACTAGCGCAAAATGAGCAGTTCTTC. Its translation is CSVVPGLAQNEQFF.

This clonotype was found many times. The rearrangement uses TRBV7-9 and TRBJ1-1, with D unclear. Looked up from germline, CDR1 is SEHNR and CDR2 is FQNEAQ (reference sequence). CDR3 length: 15 residues. Trimming removed 1 base from V and 3 bases from J, with 12 bases in between. CDR3 loop: CASSLGLGLDTEAFF. CDR3 sequence (DNA): TGTGCCAGCAGCTTAGGTCTGGGCTTAGACACTGAAGCTTTCTTT.

This clonotype has a handful of counts. V gene TRBV4-2 combines with J gene TRBJ2-3; 9 bases map to TRBD2. Germline loops: CDR1 LGHNA, CDR2 YNFKEQ. The CDR3 has 17 residues. V lost 2 bases to trimming and J lost 1 base; unmatched junction nucleotides: 7. The CDR3 region has the DNA TGTGCCAGCAGCCAAAAAGCGGGAGGAGGTGGCACAGATACGCAGTATTTT. It yields the protein CASSQKAGGGGTDTQYF.

This clonotype was observed many times. The chain has TRBV7-9 and TRBJ1-1, with TRBD1 matching over 8 bases. The CDR3 length is 13 residues. Germline CDR1 is SEHNR and CDR2 is FQNEAQ (reference sequence). J was trimmed by 4 bases and V by 8 bases; bases with no gene match: 6. The CDR3 sequence is CASGYRGTTEAFF. As DNA, the CDR3 is TGTGCCAGCGGATACAGGGGGACCACTGAAGCTTTCTTT.

V gene TRBV7-2 combines with J gene TRBJ2-5; D not resolved. The V end was cut by 4 bases, the J end by 3 bases, with 9 bases between. The CDR3 contains 13 residues. CDR1 is SGHTA, CDR2 FQGNSA, per germline. In DNA, the CDR3 is TGTGCCAGCAGCTCCTACTATGAAGAGACCCAGTACTTC. Translated, it gives CASSSYYEETQYF.

The chain couples TRBV20-1 to TRBJ2-7, with TRBD2 as a possible D gene (7 bases). The V and J ends lost 1 base and 2 bases respectively, with 15 bases between them. There are 15 residues in the CDR3. In germline, CDR1 is DFQATT, CDR2 SNEGSKA (reference sequence). Here the CDR3 reads CSARVGGANTYEQYF. The CDR3 nucleotides are TGCAGTGCTAGAGTTGGGGGGGCCAACACCTACGAGCAGTACTTC.

This clonotype was counted between two and nine times. This could be a read error, since a much larger clone is one nucleotide away. The chain is built from TRBV18 and TRBJ2-7, with 8 bases aligning to TRBD2. Germline CDR1 and CDR2: KGHSH and LQKENI. The CDR3 loop spans 13 amino acids. CDR3: CVSATSDSYEQYF. In DNA, the CDR3 is TGTGTCAGCGCGACTAGCGACTCCTACGAGCAGTACTTC.

This rearrangement joins TRBV27 to TRBJ2-1; a possible D gene is TRBD2 (7 bases). Germline V CDR1 and CDR2: MNHEY, SMNVEV (reference sequence). V was clipped by 5 bases and J by 6 bases, with 23 bases between them. CDR3 length equals 17 residues. The CDR3 reads CASSPGGGGPALNEQFF. Written as DNA, the CDR3 is TGTGCCAGCAGTCCTGGAGGGGGGGGACCAGCCCTCAATGAGCAGTTCTTC.

The table lists this clonotype with many counts. The chain combines TRBV29-1 with TRBJ2-7; D ambiguous. Per germline, CDR1 SQVTM and CDR2 ANQGSEA. The CDR3 is 11 amino acids. Trimming cost V 2 bases and J 4 bases, with 6 bases left between them. The CDR3 protein is CSVELGYEQYF. The CDR3 DNA sequence: TGCAGCGTTGAATTGGGATACGAGCAGTACTTC.

This clonotype has a count of ten or more. This sequence joins TRBV14 and TRBJ2-2, with D possibly matching TRBD2 (5 bases). Germline CDR1 and CDR2: SGHDN and FVKESK. CDR3 length: 16 residues. V gave up 0 bases and J gave up 0 bases, with 8 bases separating them. As DNA, the CDR3 is TGTGCCAGCAGCCAAGATTCGGGGTCGAACACCGGGGAGCTGTTTTTT. Residues: CASSQDSGSNTGELFF.

This clonotype was observed a few times. The V and J genes are TRBV6-4 and TRBJ1-2; maybe TRBD1 (5 bases). Germline V gene sequence: CDR1 MRHNA, CDR2 SNTAGT. This CDR3 contains 13 residues. Trimming left V 7 bases short and J 4 bases short, with 13 bases between. The CDR3 sequence is CASKRRGFYGYTF. The DNA for the CDR3 is TGTGCCAGCAAGCGACGGGGCTTCTATGGCTACACCTTC.